These T cell receptor beta chains were read from a single sample in a study of blood T cell repertoires in COVID-19. TCRdb's table, derived via immunoSEQ multiplex PCR, lists solely in-frame clones and lacks some. In the table there are approximately 100,000 clones, 80% to 95% of which are singletons. The sequencing sample was made of peripheral blood. Receptors originate from a man between 60 and 75 years old with acute or convalescent COVID-19. Each CDR3 is given without its conserved first and last residue.

V: TRBV19
J: TRBJ2-1
CDR3: ASRAALAGYNNEQF

V: TRBV19
J: TRBJ1-6
CDR3: ASRRALNSPLH

V: TRBV19
J: TRBJ1-2
CDR3: ASSKDRDGGYT

V: TRBV27
J: TRBJ2-5
CDR3: ASRSSGTQETQY

V: TRBV6-1
J: TRBJ1-1
CDR3: ASTRQEDLSEAF

V: TRBV6-1
J: TRBJ1-1
CDR3: ASSDGRGTEAF

V: TRBV6-5
J: TRBJ2-7
CDR3: ASRRDRGSMREQY

V: TRBV29-1
J: TRBJ2-3
CDR3: SVEATGTEGIVADTQY

V: TRBV2
J: TRBJ2-3
CDR3: ASRQTSGSADTQY

V: TRBV11-2
J: TRBJ2-5
CDR3: ASSLDGERVETQY

V: TRBV6-6
J: TRBJ1-1
CDR3: ASSRGLTRTRTEAF

V: TRBV3-1/TRBV3-2
J: TRBJ1-1
CDR3: ASSRSDILATEAF

V: TRBV27
J: TRBJ1-6
CDR3: ASSLDERGSSSLH

V: TRBV5-1
J: TRBJ1-4
CDR3: ASSQDRVDEKLF

V: TRBV30
J: TRBJ1-1
CDR3: AWLLGRGMAEAF

V: TRBV7-9
J: TRBJ1-2
CDR3: ASSLDPGYGYT

V: TRBV5-1
J: TRBJ1-1
CDR3: ASRFPGSNTEAF

V: TRBV7-9
J: TRBJ1-5
CDR3: ASSLDGQGANQPQH

V: TRBV20-1
J: TRBJ2-5
CDR3: SAIRGETQY

V: TRBV18
J: TRBJ1-3
CDR3: ASSPATGSGNTIY

V: TRBV5-3
J: TRBJ2-7
CDR3: ARSLPLVLPPVTGWIYEQY

V: TRBV24-1
J: TRBJ1-2
CDR3: ATSDLTVDGYT

V: TRBV25-1
J: TRBJ1-6
CDR3: ASSNTGGSPLH

V: TRBV5-1
J: TRBJ2-1
CDR3: ASSVEASGRAHEQF

V: TRBV24-1
J: TRBJ1-5
CDR3: ATSDPTGGDNQPQH

V: TRBV30
J: TRBJ2-2
CDR3: AWSVGPGLINTGELF

V: TRBV13
J: TRBJ1-4
CDR3: ASSLRPGEKLF

V: TRBV7-2
J: TRBJ1-5
CDR3: ASSFPGGNQPQH